Presented here are 2 T cell receptor beta chains from one specimen sequenced in a study of blood T cell repertoires in COVID-19. Sequenced by immunoSEQ multiplex PCR; TCRdb stores in-frame clones only, minus some. The data contain about 220,000 clones, about four fifths of them singletons. Material: PBMCs or T cells enriched from blood (not recorded which). These receptors came from a woman between 35 and 50 years old with acute COVID-19.

This clone was detected once. This sequence joins TRBV19 and TRBJ1-2, with TRBD1 matching over 9 bases. This CDR3 has 15 residues. From germline, CDR1 is LNHDA and CDR2 SQIVND (reference sequence). V shed 5 bases and J 4 bases; nucleotides not matched to a gene: 8. The CDR3 protein is CASSPSGQGFYGYTF. CDR3 DNA: TGTGCCAGTAGTCCCTCGGGACAGGGCTTCTATGGCTACACCTTC.

This chain links TRBV7-2 with TRBJ2-3; D remains unclear. The CDR3 is 15 amino acids. Looked up from germline, CDR1 is SGHTA and CDR2 is FQGNSA. Between the trimmed V and J ends, which lost 2 bases and 1 base, there was a span of 10 bases. The CDR3: CASSLIVPGTDTQYF. The CDR3 bases are TGTGCCAGCAGCTTAATAGTTCCCGGCACAGATACGCAGTATTTT.